A selection of T cell receptor beta chains follows, all from one sample in a study of cytomegalovirus exposure and HLA in healthy donors. TCRdb's copy holds only in-frame clones and misses some; the assay was immunoSEQ multiplex PCR. The sample has more than 75,000 clones, about 68% seen once. The sequencing input was PBMCs. The receptors were gathered from a man aged 40-55 years in good health and CMV-seropositive. The CDR3 runs from the conserved cysteine through the conserved F or W. Fields, in order: D gene, J gene, clone size, CDR3 length, V gene, CDR3 DNA, CDR3 protein. The D gene is left open where the match is weak. Some rows mark clone size as missing; the rest say once, few, many or name a class of expanded clone.

>-|TRBJ2-3|-|14|TRBV10-2
TGCGCCAGCAGTGCCATCAAACTCACAGATACGCAGTATTTT
CASSAIKLTDTQYF
>TRBD2|TRBJ2-7|-|14|TRBV11-2
TGTGCCAGCAGCCCTATAGCGGGAACCTACGAGCAGTACTTC
CASSPIAGTYEQYF
>TRBD1|TRBJ1-1|few|15|TRBV7-2
TGTGCCAGCAGAGATACAGGGGGGGGATTCACTGAAGCTTTCTTT
CASRDTGGGFTEAFF
>TRBD1|TRBJ1-4|-|19|TRBV6-1
TGTGCCAGCAGTGGGCCTAGTCAGGGGGCCCCTGCAACTAATGAAAAACTGTTTTTT
CASSGPSQGAPATNEKLFF
>TRBD2|TRBJ2-5|-|17|TRBV10-2
TGCGCCAGCAGTGAAGTATGGCGGGGGGGGCACCAAGAGACCCAGTACTTC
CASSEVWRGGHQETQYF
>TRBD2|TRBJ2-7|-|17|TRBV6-1
TGTGCCAGCAGTGAAAGCCTAGCGGGAGGGAATGTCGACGAGCAGTACTTC
CASSESLAGGNVDEQYF
>TRBD2|TRBJ2-2|-|17|TRBV7-2
TGTGCCAGCAGCTTAAAGTCGGGGGGTGAAGCCACCGGGGAGCTGTTTTTT
CASSLKSGGEATGELFF
>TRBD2|TRBJ2-2|-|15|TRBV30
TGTGCCTGGGGGGGGGTTGGATCCGGGACCGGGGAGCTGTTTTTT
CAWGGVGSGTGELFF
>-|TRBJ2-5|few|11|TRBV30
TGTGCCTGGAGTCGCCAAGAGACCCAGTACTTC
CAWSRQETQYF
>TRBD1|TRBJ2-7|-|16|TRBV27
TGTGCCAGCGGGGTGCCGCCGGGACAGGGTACCTACGAGCAGTACTTC
CASGVPPGQGTYEQYF
>TRBD1|TRBJ2-1|-|11|TRBV20-1
TGCAGTGCTAGCCGCGGGGACAGGGGCATCTTC
CSASRGDRGIF
>TRBD2|TRBJ2-3|-|15|TRBV9
TGTGCCAGCAGCCCGGGACTAGCGGGCGGGGATACGCAGTATTTT
CASSPGLAGGDTQYF
>TRBD1|TRBJ1-1|-|16|TRBV15
TGTGCCACCAGCAGAGGATCCCAGGGGGGAAGAACTGAAGCTTTCTTT
CATSRGSQGGRTEAFF
>-|TRBJ2-1|-|16|TRBV7-2
TGTGCCAGCAGCTCCCTGGGCGGTGCAGGGGTGGATGAGCAGTTCTTC
CASSSLGGAGVDEQFF
>TRBD1|TRBJ2-5|-|15|TRBV13
TGTGCCAGCAGCTTAGGCCGGCAGGGGGCTGAGACCCAGTACTTC
CASSLGRQGAETQYF
>-|TRBJ2-7|-|13|TRBV28
TGTGCCAGCATCCACCCGCTCGGGTACGAGCAGTACTTC
CASIHPLGYEQYF
>TRBD1|TRBJ2-2|-|14|TRBV2
TGTGCCAGCAACGGACAGGGGGCGGCCGGGGAGCTGTTTTTT
CASNGQGAAGELFF
>TRBD2|TRBJ2-3|-|15|TRBV5-4
TGTGCCAGCAGCTACCGACTAGCGGGAGATGATACGCAGTATTTT
CASSYRLAGDDTQYF
>TRBD1|TRBJ2-6|-|17|TRBV7-9
TGTGCCAGCAGCCCAGGGACAGGGGGGGATGGGGCCAACGTCCTGACTTTC
CASSPGTGGDGANVLTF
>-|TRBJ1-3|few|16|TRBV7-2
TGTGCCAGCAGCTTAGACCCAGGATCTAAGGGAAACACCATATATTTT
CASSLDPGSKGNTIYF
>-|TRBJ1-2|-|16|TRBV28
TGTGCCAGCAGTTCCCACGCACAGGGTCTCCCCTATGGCTACACCTTC
CASSSHAQGLPYGYTF
>TRBD2|TRBJ2-4|-|17|TRBV13
TGTGCCAGCAGCTCTATCCAAAGCGGGGGGGCCAAAAACATTCAGTACTTC
CASSSIQSGGAKNIQYF
>-|TRBJ2-7|-|15|TRBV7-9
TGTGCCAGCAGCCTAGAGAGACAGGGAGGCTACGAGCAGTACTTC
CASSLERQGGYEQYF
>-|TRBJ2-1|-|15|TRBV27
TGTGCCAGCAGTTTCGGCAGGTTCTCCTACAATGAGCAGTTCTTC
CASSFGRFSYNEQFF
>TRBD1|TRBJ1-1|-|15|TRBV9
TGTGCCAGCAGCCCGGACAGGGACGCGAACACTGAAGCTTTCTTT
CASSPDRDANTEAFF
>-|TRBJ1-4|few|14|TRBV25-1
TGTGCCAGCAGTGATAGGGGGACTAATGAAAAACTGTTTTTT
CASSDRGTNEKLFF
>-|TRBJ1-2|-|11|TRBV7-2
TGTGCCAGCAGCTTAAAGCTTGGCTACACCTTC
CASSLKLGYTF
>-|TRBJ2-7|-|11|TRBV7-9
TGTGCCAGCAGCCCTCAACTCGAGCAGTACTTC
CASSPQLEQYF
>TRBD1|TRBJ2-7|-|14|TRBV6-5
TGTGCCAGCAGCTCGGGACAGGGGGCCCACGAGCAGTACTTC
CASSSGQGAHEQYF
>-|TRBJ2-5|-|14|TRBV5-1
TGCGCCAGCAGCGTGGGAGGGGGCGAGGAGACCCAGTACTTC
CASSVGGGEETQYF
>-|TRBJ2-3|-|12|TRBV4-3
TGCGCCAGCAGCCAAAACTCAGATACGCAGTATTTT
CASSQNSDTQYF
>-|TRBJ2-1|-|12|TRBV19
TGTGCCTCCGGTCCGGGGGACAATGAGCAGTTCTTC
CASGPGDNEQFF